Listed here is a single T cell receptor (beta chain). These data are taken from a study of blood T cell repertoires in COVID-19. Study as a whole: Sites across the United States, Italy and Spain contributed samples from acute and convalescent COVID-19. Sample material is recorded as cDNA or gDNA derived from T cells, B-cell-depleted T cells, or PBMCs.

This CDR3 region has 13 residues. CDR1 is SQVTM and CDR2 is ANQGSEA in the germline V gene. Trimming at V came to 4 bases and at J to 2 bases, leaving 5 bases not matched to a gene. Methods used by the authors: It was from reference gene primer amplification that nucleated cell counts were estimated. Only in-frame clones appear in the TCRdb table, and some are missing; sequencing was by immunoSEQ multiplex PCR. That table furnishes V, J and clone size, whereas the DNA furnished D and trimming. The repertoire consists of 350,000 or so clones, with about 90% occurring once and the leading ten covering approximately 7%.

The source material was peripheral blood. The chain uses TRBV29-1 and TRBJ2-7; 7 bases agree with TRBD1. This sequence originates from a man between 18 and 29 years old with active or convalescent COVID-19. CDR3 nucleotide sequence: TGCAGCGTTGGACAGGGTGTACCCTACGAGCAGTACTTC. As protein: CSVGQGVPYEQYF.